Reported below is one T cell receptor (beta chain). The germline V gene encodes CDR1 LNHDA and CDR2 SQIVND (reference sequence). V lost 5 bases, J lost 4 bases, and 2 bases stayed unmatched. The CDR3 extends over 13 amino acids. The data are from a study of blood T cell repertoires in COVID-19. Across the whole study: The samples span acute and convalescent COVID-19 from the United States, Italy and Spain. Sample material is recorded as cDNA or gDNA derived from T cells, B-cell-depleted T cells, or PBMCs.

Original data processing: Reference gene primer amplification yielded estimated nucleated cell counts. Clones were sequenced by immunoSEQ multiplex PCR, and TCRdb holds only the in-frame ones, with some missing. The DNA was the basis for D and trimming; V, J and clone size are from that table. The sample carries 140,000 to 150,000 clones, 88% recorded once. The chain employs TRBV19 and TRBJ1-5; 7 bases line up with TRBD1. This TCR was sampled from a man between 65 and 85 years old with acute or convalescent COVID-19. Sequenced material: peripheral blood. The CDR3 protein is CASSDRENQPQHF. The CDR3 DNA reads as TGTGCCAGTAGTGACAGGGAGAATCAGCCCCAGCATTTT.